A selection of T cell receptor beta chains follows, all from one sample in a study of T cell repertoires in cytomegalovirus infection. The antigens these receptors bind are not known. TCRdb recomputed calls from the reads with MiXCR, one row per CDR3 protein. The data hold around 710,000 distinct CDR3 sequences, with about 27% observed a single time. Material: cultured CD8+ T cells from PBMCs, obtained from culture after CMV antigen stimulation. All receptors come from a human donor in good health (CMV status not recorded). Some clones in this sample may be carry-over from other donors' samples. The CDR3 runs from the conserved cysteine through the conserved F or W. A D gene is named only where the DNA matches it firmly. For some rows the clone size is stated as once, few or many, or as a class when expanded; others skip it.

TRBV19	-	TRBJ1-2	few	CASSIPVTGGYTF	TGTGCCAGTAGTATTCCGGTCACTGGTGGCTACACCTTC
TRBV6-5	-	TRBJ2-3	few	CASSYSPGGLSTDTQYF	TGTGCCAGCAGTTACTCCCCCGGGGGGCTTAGCACAGATACGCAGTATTTT
TRBV7-2	TRBD1	TRBJ1-2	many	CASSLDSLQGDNYGYTF	TGTGCCAGCAGCTTAGATTCCCTACAGGGGGACAACTATGGCTACACCTTC
TRBV20-1	TRBD1	TRBJ2-7	few	CPGTGAYEQYF	TGCCCCGGGACAGGGGCCTACGAGCAGTACTTC
TRBV11-2	-	TRBJ2-7	-	CASIQLPAYEQYF	TGTGCCAGCATCCAACTACCGGCCTACGAGCAGTACTTC
TRBV7-6	-	TRBJ1-1	many	CASSPSPLEEAFF	TGTGCCAGCAGCCCTAGCCCCTTAGAGGAAGCTTTCTTT
TRBV12-3/TRBV12-4	TRBD1	TRBJ2-2	-	CASSLLPTGPTGELFF	TGTGCCAGCAGTCTTCTTCCGACAGGGCCCACCGGGGAGCTGTTTTTT
TRBV4-1	-	TRBJ2-5	-	CASSQENGGGPGGTQYF	TGCGCCAGCAGCCAAGAGAATGGTGGAGGACCGGGCGGGACCCAGTACTTC
TRBV27	-	TRBJ2-2	-	CASSPWGLNTGELFF	TGTGCCAGCAGTCCTTGGGGCCTGAACACCGGGGAGCTGTTTTTT
TRBV12-3/TRBV12-4	-	TRBJ2-3	-	CASSPSTRGTQYF	TGTGCCAGCAGCCCCTCAACACGGGGTACGCAGTATTTT
TRBV7-8	TRBD1	TRBJ1-5	many	CASSQDRARNQPQHF	TGTGCCAGCAGCCAGGACAGGGCCCGCAATCAGCCCCAGCATTTT
TRBV9	TRBD2	TRBJ2-1	few	CASSSSGAAYNEQFF	TGTGCCAGCAGCTCTAGCGGGGCAGCCTACAATGAGCAGTTCTTC
TRBV14	TRBD1	TRBJ1-1	-	CASSADRIQAFF	TGTGCCAGCAGCGCGGACAGGATCCAAGCTTTCTTT
TRBV19	-	TRBJ1-1	many	CASSMGHPRNTEAFF	TGTGCCAGTAGTATGGGACATCCTCGGAACACTGAAGCTTTCTTT
TRBV7-7	TRBD2	TRBJ2-1	many	CASSRGLAGANEQFF	TGTGCTAGCAGCCGGGGACTAGCGGGGGCCAATGAGCAGTTCTTC
TRBV4-1	-	TRBJ1-2	few	CASSQSFQGTYYGYTF	TGCGCCAGCAGCCAAAGCTTTCAGGGGACGTACTATGGCTACACCTTC
TRBV19	-	TRBJ1-1	-	CASKPGHFTEAFF	TGTGCCAGTAAGCCGGGACACTTCACTGAAGCTTTCTTT
TRBV12-3/TRBV12-4	TRBD1	TRBJ2-1	-	CASRYDRGLWNEQFF	TGTGCCAGCAGATACGACAGGGGGTTGTGGAATGAGCAGTTCTTC
TRBV28	-	TRBJ2-1	-	CASSSGTESYNEQFF	TGTGCCAGCAGTTCCGGGACTGAGTCCTACAATGAGCAGTTCTTC
TRBV10-2	-	TRBJ1-5	-	CASSEFVKGQPQHF	TGCGCCAGCAGTGAATTTGTTAAGGGTCAGCCCCAGCATTTT
TRBV5-8	TRBD2	TRBJ2-1	-	CASILRTSGGSSSYNEQFF	TGTGCCAGCATCTTGAGGACTAGCGGGGGTTCAAGCTCCTACAATGAGCAGTTCTTC
TRBV12-3/TRBV12-4	-	TRBJ2-5	-	CASSPDLKETQYF	TGTGCCAGCAGTCCCGACTTAAAAGAGACCCAGTACTTC
TRBV2	-	TRBJ1-2	once	CASRGPRQLQGYTF	TGTGCCAGCAGGGGCCCTAGGCAGCTCCAGGGCTACACCTTC
TRBV7-9	-	TRBJ2-6	-	CARLEVKAGANVLTF	TGTGCCAGACTCGAAGTTAAAGCTGGGGCCAACGTCCTGACTTTC
TRBV27	-	TRBJ1-6	-	CASSPRAGNSPLHF	TGTGCCAGCAGTCCCCGGGCGGGTAATTCACCCCTCCACTTT
TRBV10-3	TRBD1	TRBJ1-5	once	CAISMDRRNQPQHF	TGTGCCATCAGCATGGACAGGAGGAATCAGCCCCAGCATTTT
TRBV7-8	-	TRBJ1-2	few	CASSSSPRPNGYTF	TGTGCCAGCAGCTCGTCACCCCGGCCCAATGGCTACACCTTC
TRBV28	-	TRBJ1-2	-	CASSEEGVEGYTF	TGTGCCAGCAGTGAAGAGGGGGTAGAAGGCTACACCTTC
TRBV19	-	TRBJ1-1	-	CASSISPWNTEAFF	TGTGCCAGTAGTATCTCCCCATGGAACACTGAAGCTTTCTTT
TRBV7-9	-	TRBJ1-4	-	CASSFSDTNEKLFF	TGTGCCAGCAGCTTCTCAGACACTAATGAAAAACTGTTTTTT
TRBV7-9	-	TRBJ1-2	few	CASSLDAGADGYTF	TGTGCCAGCAGCTTAGATGCGGGGGCGGATGGCTACACCTTC
TRBV7-3	TRBD2	TRBJ2-3	few	CASSWGSGGLSPTDTQYF	TGTGCCAGCAGCTGGGGAAGCGGGGGGTTATCCCCCACAGATACGCAGTATTTT
TRBV27	TRBD1	TRBJ1-5	-	CASSLGTGSKGQPQHF	TGTGCCAGCAGTCTAGGGACAGGGTCAAAAGGTCAGCCCCAGCATTTT
TRBV12-3/TRBV12-4	-	TRBJ1-2	few	CASRTGLGYTF	TGTGCCAGCAGGACCGGACTTGGCTACACCTTC
TRBV7-8	TRBD1	TRBJ1-2	many	CASSLRGGSGYTF	TGTGCCAGCAGCTTACGAGGGGGCAGTGGCTACACCTTC
TRBV29-1	-	TRBJ1-2	-	CSVDQGRASYGYTF	TGCAGCGTTGATCAGGGAAGGGCCAGCTATGGCTACACCTTC
TRBV7-8	TRBD1	TRBJ2-7	many	CASSSTGGTGAYEQYF	TGTGCCAGCAGCTCCACAGGCGGGACAGGGGCCTACGAGCAGTACTTC
TRBV3-1	-	TRBJ2-5	once	CASSQERRTSPGYF	TGTGCCAGCAGCCAAGAACGCAGAACCTCCCCCGGGTACTTC
TRBV7-9	-	TRBJ2-5	few	CASSLGGAKETQYF	TGTGCCAGCAGCTTAGGGGGGGCCAAGGAGACCCAGTACTTC
TRBV6-5	-	TRBJ2-5	once	CASSSFSGWETQYF	TGTGCCAGCAGTTCGTTCTCCGGGTGGGAGACCCAGTACTTC
TRBV28	TRBD1	TRBJ1-1	few	CASRLQGAWGTEAFF	TGTGCCAGCAGACTACAGGGGGCTTGGGGCACTGAAGCTTTCTTT
TRBV6-4	TRBD2	TRBJ2-1	many	CASSEGGSGSYNEQFF	TGTGCCAGCAGTGAGGGGGGGTCGGGCTCCTACAATGAGCAGTTCTTC